This is a list of T cell receptor beta chains from one sample in a study of T-cell reconstitution after alpha-beta-depleted transplantation in children. MiXCR, run by TCRdb on the PCR reads, gives a single entry per CDR3 protein. The sample records about 980,000 distinct CDR3 sequences, roughly 29% being singletons. The sequences come from PBMCs, mostly from graft donor cells, collected 360 days after TCRalphabeta/CD19-depleted stem cell transplant. These TCRs come from a boy in the first two years of life who had a stem cell transplant for SCID, so the T cells may come from the graft donor. The CDR3 runs from the conserved cysteine through the conserved F or W. D genes are given only for firm matches. Where a row states a size, it is once, few, many or the class of an expanded clone; other rows omit it.

D	J	size	V	CDR3	DNA
TRBD1	TRBJ1-2	once	TRBV25-1	CASSEHRTGYIDGYTF	TGTGCCAGCAGTGAGCATCGGACAGGGTATATTGATGGCTACACCTTC
-	TRBJ2-5	few	TRBV7-3	CASSRGLKETQYF	TGTGCCAGCAGCAGGGGACTGAAAGAGACCCAGTACTTC
-	TRBJ1-1	-	TRBV7-9	CASIPPGESRWTEAFF	TGTGCCAGCATCCCACCGGGGGAGTCCCGGTGGACTGAAGCTTTCTTT
-	TRBJ2-7	few	TRBV6-5	CASSYARGLLNHYEQYF	TGTGCCAGCAGTTACGCCAGGGGATTACTTAACCATTACGAGCAGTACTTC
-	TRBJ2-1	-	TRBV7-2	CASSLFGFGSYNEQFF	TGTGCCAGCAGCTTATTCGGCTTCGGGTCCTACAATGAGCAGTTCTTC
-	TRBJ2-2	few	TRBV12-3/TRBV12-4	CASRHLGGELFF	TGTGCCAGCAGGCACCTCGGGGGGGAGCTGTTTTTT
-	TRBJ1-6	few	TRBV6-5	CASSYGPGKGNSPLHF	TGTGCCAGCAGTTACGGCCCGGGGAAGGGGAATTCACCCCTCCACTTT
TRBD1	TRBJ2-1	few	TRBV11-1	CASSLGDRVWSYNEQFF	TGTGCCAGCAGCTTAGGGGACAGGGTGTGGTCCTACAATGAGCAGTTCTTC
TRBD2	TRBJ2-7	few	TRBV7-9	CASSLTSGGIHEQYF	TGTGCCAGCAGCTTAACTAGCGGGGGAATCCACGAGCAGTACTTC
-	TRBJ1-6	many	TRBV20-1	CSAPEGRDNSPLHF	TGCAGTGCCCCTGAGGGCAGGGATAATTCACCCCTCCACTTT
TRBD2	TRBJ2-3	once	TRBV29-1	CSVEGLAGAIITDTQYF	TGCAGCGTTGAAGGCCTAGCGGGGGCCATAATCACAGATACGCAGTATTTT
-	TRBJ1-5	few	TRBV20-1	CSASPRGDQPQHF	TGCAGTGCTAGTCCCCGAGGGGATCAGCCCCAGCATTTT
TRBD1	TRBJ1-1	-	TRBV12-3/TRBV12-4	CASSRDRGGAFF	TGTGCCAGCAGCCGGGACAGGGGTGGCGCTTTCTTT
TRBD1	TRBJ2-3	-	TRBV4-2	CASSHGTGGGTSTDTQYF	TGTGCCAGCAGCCATGGGACAGGGGGTGGCACTAGCACAGATACGCAGTATTTT